The rows below give T cell receptor beta chains drawn from one sample of a study of blood T cell repertoires in COVID-19. Using immunoSEQ multiplex PCR, the repertoire was profiled, and TCRdb retains in-frame clones only, with some absent. The sample has 190,000 or so clones, about 90% seen once. Source material: PBMCs or T cells enriched from blood (not recorded which). Every receptor here comes from a young woman who had recovered from COVID-19. CDR3s include the opening cysteine and the closing phenylalanine or tryptophan. Each record gives: V gene, clone size, D gene, J gene, CDR3 protein, CDR3 DNA. D genes are given only for firm matches. Size is omitted from some rows. Given values are once, few, many or a class for expanded clones.

v_call: TRBV4-1; clone_size: -; d_call: -; j_call: TRBJ2-6; cdr3_aa: CASSQESENGANVLTF; cdr3_nt: TGCGCCAGCAGCCAAGAGTCGGAGAACGGGGCCAACGTCCTGACTTTC
v_call: TRBV7-6; clone_size: few; d_call: -; j_call: TRBJ1-1; cdr3_aa: CASSQGWTEAFF; cdr3_nt: TGTGCCAGCAGCCAGGGGTGGACTGAAGCTTTCTTT
v_call: TRBV5-1; clone_size: -; d_call: TRBD1; j_call: TRBJ2-4; cdr3_aa: CASSLVYRGTKNIQYF; cdr3_nt: TGCGCCAGCAGCTTGGTCTACAGGGGAACCAAAAACATTCAGTACTTC
v_call: TRBV19; clone_size: -; d_call: TRBD2; j_call: TRBJ2-1; cdr3_aa: CASSMTSGGRNEQFF; cdr3_nt: TGTGCCAGTAGTATGACTAGCGGGGGGAGGAATGAGCAGTTCTTC
v_call: TRBV4-1; clone_size: -; d_call: -; j_call: TRBJ2-2; cdr3_aa: CASRSSANTGELFF; cdr3_nt: TGCGCCAGCAGGAGTTCCGCGAACACCGGGGAGCTGTTTTTT
v_call: TRBV11-1; clone_size: -; d_call: -; j_call: TRBJ1-1; cdr3_aa: CASSRGKTEAFF; cdr3_nt: TGTGCCAGCAGCCGAGGGAAGACTGAAGCTTTCTTT
v_call: TRBV7-3; clone_size: -; d_call: TRBD2; j_call: TRBJ2-1; cdr3_aa: CASSLRLAGKDEQFF; cdr3_nt: TGTGCCAGCAGCTTAAGACTAGCGGGAAAGGATGAGCAGTTCTTC
v_call: TRBV3-1/TRBV3-2; clone_size: -; d_call: -; j_call: TRBJ2-2; cdr3_aa: CASSQGPPGLTGELFF; cdr3_nt: TGTGCCAGCAGCCAAGGGCCGCCAGGGCTCACCGGGGAGCTGTTTTTT
v_call: TRBV11-3; clone_size: once; d_call: -; j_call: TRBJ1-1; cdr3_aa: CASSLAPYSLMNTEAFF; cdr3_nt: TGTGCCAGCAGCTTAGCTCCCTACTCCCTCATGAACACTGAAGCTTTCTTT
v_call: TRBV7-9; clone_size: -; d_call: -; j_call: TRBJ2-7; cdr3_aa: CASSLGDSIIGDDEQYF; cdr3_nt: TGTGCCAGCAGCTTAGGAGACAGTATAATAGGGGATGACGAGCAGTACTTC
v_call: TRBV5-1; clone_size: -; d_call: TRBD1; j_call: TRBJ1-2; cdr3_aa: CASSWGTGGKVANYGYTF; cdr3_nt: TGCGCCAGCAGCTGGGGGACAGGAGGAAAAGTCGCTAACTATGGCTACACCTTC
v_call: TRBV25-1; clone_size: once; d_call: -; j_call: TRBJ2-3; cdr3_aa: CASSPLRDTRQYF; cdr3_nt: TGTGCCAGCAGTCCACTCCGGGACACTAGGCAGTATTTT
v_call: TRBV3-1/TRBV3-2; clone_size: -; d_call: TRBD1; j_call: TRBJ1-1; cdr3_aa: CASSRRQGEAFF; cdr3_nt: TGTGCCAGCAGCCGCAGACAGGGTGAAGCTTTCTTT
v_call: TRBV7-2; clone_size: -; d_call: TRBD1; j_call: TRBJ1-2; cdr3_aa: CASSFPDRGYGYTF; cdr3_nt: TGTGCCAGCAGCTTTCCGGACAGGGGCTATGGCTACACCTTC
v_call: TRBV29-1; clone_size: -; d_call: -; j_call: TRBJ1-1; cdr3_aa: CSVLGRSRSNTEAFF; cdr3_nt: TGCAGCGTCCTGGGGAGGTCAAGGTCGAACACTGAAGCTTTCTTT
v_call: TRBV6-2/TRBV6-3; clone_size: once; d_call: TRBD1; j_call: TRBJ1-2; cdr3_aa: CASSTRDRPGYTF; cdr3_nt: TGTGCCAGCAGTACGCGGGACAGGCCTGGCTACACCTTC
v_call: TRBV11-3; clone_size: -; d_call: TRBD1; j_call: TRBJ1-3; cdr3_aa: CASTPGQGANTIYF; cdr3_nt: TGTGCCAGCACCCCGGGACAGGGGGCAAACACCATATATTTT
v_call: TRBV6-4; clone_size: -; d_call: -; j_call: TRBJ2-5; cdr3_aa: CATGTCPGTQYF; cdr3_nt: TGTGCCACAGGGACTTGCCCGGGGACCCAGTACTTC
v_call: TRBV29-1; clone_size: -; d_call: TRBD1; j_call: TRBJ1-1; cdr3_aa: CSVEADRGQYTEAFF; cdr3_nt: TGCAGCGTTGAAGCGGACAGGGGGCAGTACACTGAAGCTTTCTTT
v_call: TRBV2; clone_size: -; d_call: -; j_call: TRBJ1-1; cdr3_aa: CASSGGRALRTEAFF; cdr3_nt: TGTGCCAGCAGTGGGGGGAGGGCCCTAAGGACTGAAGCTTTCTTT
v_call: TRBV6-2/TRBV6-3; clone_size: -; d_call: -; j_call: TRBJ2-7; cdr3_aa: CASSYSRGNTHEQYF; cdr3_nt: TGTGCCAGCAGTTATTCTCGCGGGAATACTCACGAGCAGTACTTC
v_call: TRBV6-5; clone_size: -; d_call: -; j_call: TRBJ1-1; cdr3_aa: CASSTTGTEAFF; cdr3_nt: TGTGCCAGCAGCACTACCGGCACTGAAGCTTTCTTT
v_call: TRBV7-9; clone_size: -; d_call: -; j_call: TRBJ2-1; cdr3_aa: CASSEKGREALGEQFF; cdr3_nt: TGTGCCAGCAGCGAAAAGGGGCGGGAAGCTTTGGGTGAGCAGTTCTTC
v_call: TRBV11-2; clone_size: -; d_call: -; j_call: TRBJ1-6; cdr3_aa: CASSLEVPVTYNSPLHF; cdr3_nt: TGTGCCAGCAGCTTAGAAGTCCCGGTTACCTATAATTCACCCCTCCACTTT
v_call: TRBV4-2; clone_size: -; d_call: TRBD2; j_call: TRBJ2-5; cdr3_aa: CASSQSPLAVETQYF; cdr3_nt: TGTGCCAGCAGCCAATCACCCCTAGCGGTGGAGACCCAGTACTTC
v_call: TRBV10-3; clone_size: -; d_call: -; j_call: TRBJ2-7; cdr3_aa: CAISEARGGGNEQYF; cdr3_nt: TGTGCCATCAGTGAGGCCCGAGGGGGGGGGAACGAGCAGTACTTC
v_call: TRBV2; clone_size: -; d_call: -; j_call: TRBJ2-7; cdr3_aa: CASHLEAGNLREQYF; cdr3_nt: TGTGCCAGCCACCTCGAGGCAGGGAATTTGAGGGAGCAGTACTTC
v_call: TRBV30; clone_size: -; d_call: -; j_call: TRBJ1-1; cdr3_aa: CAWSPRTNTEAFF; cdr3_nt: TGTGCCTGGAGTCCGCGAACGAACACTGAAGCTTTCTTT